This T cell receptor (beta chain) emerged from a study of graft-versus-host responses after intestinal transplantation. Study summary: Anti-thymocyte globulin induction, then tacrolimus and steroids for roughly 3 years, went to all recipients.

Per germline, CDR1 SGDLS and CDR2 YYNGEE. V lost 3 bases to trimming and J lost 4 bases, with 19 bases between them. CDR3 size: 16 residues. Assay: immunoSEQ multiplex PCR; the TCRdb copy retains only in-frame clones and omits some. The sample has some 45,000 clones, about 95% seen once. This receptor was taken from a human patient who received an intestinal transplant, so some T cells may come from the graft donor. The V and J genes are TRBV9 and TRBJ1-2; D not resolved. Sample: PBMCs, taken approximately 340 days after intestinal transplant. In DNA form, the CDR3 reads TGTGCCAGCAGCGCTAGTGGAGGGAACTTGGGCTATGGCTACACCTTC. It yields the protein CASSASGGNLGYGYTF.